This TCR beta chain was recorded in a study of T cell clones after liver transplantation. Study context: Immunosuppression withdrawal was tried within 2 years after liver transplantation in this trial. Apart from three HCV-positive recipients, transplants were for non-autoimmune, non-viral reasons. Timepoints were pre-transplant, pre-withdrawal, and after withdrawal was completed or failed.

General study results and limits: In 5 of 8 subjects, circulating graft-donor-reactive CD4 TCRbeta sequences fell significantly after transplant.

Profiled with immunoSEQ multiplex PCR; TCRdb holds only in-frame clones, not every one. The data contain 45,000 to 60,000 clones, approximately 87% of them singletons. Comments on this clone: Its antigen remains unknown.

The germline V gene has CDR1 SGHNT and CDR2 YENEEA. The CDR3 extends over 13 amino acids. Trimming shortened V by 5 bases and J by 4 bases, and 9 bases separated the two germline ends. The chain links TRBV11-3 to TRBJ2-1; TRBD1 might be the D (6 bases). The clonotype comes from a human patient who received a liver transplant. Some T cells may be transferred from the graft donor. Sequencing used CD8+ T cells from blood, obtained 12 months after liver transplant. The CDR3 is CASSQGSYNEQFF. The DNA for the CDR3 is TGTGCCAGCAGCCAGGGGTCATACAATGAGCAGTTCTTC.